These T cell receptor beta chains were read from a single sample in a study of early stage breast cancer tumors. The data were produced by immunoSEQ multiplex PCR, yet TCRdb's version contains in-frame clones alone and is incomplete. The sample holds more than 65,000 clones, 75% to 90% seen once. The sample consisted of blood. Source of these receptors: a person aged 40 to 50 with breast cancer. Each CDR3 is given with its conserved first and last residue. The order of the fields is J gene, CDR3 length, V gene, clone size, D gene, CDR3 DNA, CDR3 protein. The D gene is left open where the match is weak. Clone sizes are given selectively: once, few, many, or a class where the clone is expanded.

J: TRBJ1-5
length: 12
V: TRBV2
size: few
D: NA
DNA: TGTGCCAGCAGTGAAAGCAATCAGCCCCAGCATTTT
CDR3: CASSESNQPQHF

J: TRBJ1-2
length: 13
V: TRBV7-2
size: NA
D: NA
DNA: TGTGCCAGCAGCTTAGAGAGGGGGGGTGGCTACACCTTC
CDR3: CASSLERGGGYTF

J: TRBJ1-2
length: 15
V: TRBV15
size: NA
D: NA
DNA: TGTGCCACCAGCAGAGATACAACGGGAAGTGGAGGCTACACCTTC
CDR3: CATSRDTTGSGGYTF

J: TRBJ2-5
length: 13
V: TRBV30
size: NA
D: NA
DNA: TGTGCCTGGAGTGGGGGCCTAGGAGAGACCCAGTACTTC
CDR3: CAWSGGLGETQYF

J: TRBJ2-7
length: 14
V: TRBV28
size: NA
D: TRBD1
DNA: TGTGCCAGCAGCCGGGACAGGGTAGTCGACGAGCAGTACTTC
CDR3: CASSRDRVVDEQYF

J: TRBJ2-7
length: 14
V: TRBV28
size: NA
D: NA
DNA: TGTGCCAGCAGTTCCAGGACGGCAGCCTACGAGCAGTACTTC
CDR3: CASSSRTAAYEQYF

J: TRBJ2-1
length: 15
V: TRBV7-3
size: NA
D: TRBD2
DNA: TGTGCCAGCAGCCCCCTAGCGGGAGTTTTTCAATTACAGTTCTTC
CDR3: CASSPLAGVFQLQFF

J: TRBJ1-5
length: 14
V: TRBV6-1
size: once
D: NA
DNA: TGTGCCAGCAGTGAACGCAGGGTAAGCCAGCCCCAGCATTTT
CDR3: CASSERRVSQPQHF

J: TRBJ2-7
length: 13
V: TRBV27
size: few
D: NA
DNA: TGTGCCAGCAGTCGACCGGGCTCCTACGAGCAGTACTTC
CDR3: CASSRPGSYEQYF

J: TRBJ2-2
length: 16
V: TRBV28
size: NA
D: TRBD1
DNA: TGTGCCAGCAGTTTGTTCGGGACAGGGGGCATCGGGGAGCTGTTTTTT
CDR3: CASSLFGTGGIGELFF

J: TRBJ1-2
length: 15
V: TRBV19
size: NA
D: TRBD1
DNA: TGTGCCAGTAGTATGGGACAGGGGGCTGGCTATGGCTACACCTTC
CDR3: CASSMGQGAGYGYTF

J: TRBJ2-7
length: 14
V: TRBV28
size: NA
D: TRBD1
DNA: TGTGCCAGCAGTACCCGGGACAGGGTAAGGGAGCAGTACTTC
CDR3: CASSTRDRVREQYF

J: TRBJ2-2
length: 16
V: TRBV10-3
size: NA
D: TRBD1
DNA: TGTGCCATCAGTGATCACGGACAGGGTGGAACCGGGGAGCTGTTTTTT
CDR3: CAISDHGQGGTGELFF

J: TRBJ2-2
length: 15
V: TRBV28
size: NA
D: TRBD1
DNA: TGTGCCAGCAGTTCGACAGGGGAGGACACCGGGGAGCTGTTTTTT
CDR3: CASSSTGEDTGELFF